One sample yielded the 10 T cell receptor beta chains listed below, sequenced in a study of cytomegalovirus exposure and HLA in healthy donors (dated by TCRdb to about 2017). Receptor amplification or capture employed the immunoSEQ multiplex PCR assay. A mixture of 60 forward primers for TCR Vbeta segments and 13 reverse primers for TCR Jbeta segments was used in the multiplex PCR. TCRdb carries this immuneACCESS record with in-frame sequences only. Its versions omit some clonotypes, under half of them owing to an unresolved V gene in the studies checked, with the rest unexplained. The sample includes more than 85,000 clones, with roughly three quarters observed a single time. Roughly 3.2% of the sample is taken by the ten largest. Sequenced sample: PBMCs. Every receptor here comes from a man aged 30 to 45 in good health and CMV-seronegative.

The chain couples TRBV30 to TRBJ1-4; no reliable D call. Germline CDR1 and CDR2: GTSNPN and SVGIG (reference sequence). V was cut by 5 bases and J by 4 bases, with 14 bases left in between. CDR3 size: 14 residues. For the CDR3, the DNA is TGTGCCTGGGTTCCGGGAGGAAATAATGAAAAACTGTTTTTT. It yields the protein CAWVPGGNNEKLFF.

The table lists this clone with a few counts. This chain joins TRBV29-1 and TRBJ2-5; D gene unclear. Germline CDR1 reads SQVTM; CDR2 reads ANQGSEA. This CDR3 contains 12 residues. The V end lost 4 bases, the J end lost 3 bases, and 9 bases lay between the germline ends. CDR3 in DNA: TGCAGCGTTGTGCGCCTAAAAGAGACCCAGTACTTC. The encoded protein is CSVVRLKETQYF.

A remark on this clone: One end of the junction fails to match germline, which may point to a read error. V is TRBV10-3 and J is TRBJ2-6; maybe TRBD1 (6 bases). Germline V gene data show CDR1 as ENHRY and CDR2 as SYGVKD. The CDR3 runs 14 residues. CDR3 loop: CAISSGEGANGLTF. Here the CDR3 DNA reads TGTGCCATCAGTTCAGGGGAAGGGGCCAACGGCCTGACTTTC.

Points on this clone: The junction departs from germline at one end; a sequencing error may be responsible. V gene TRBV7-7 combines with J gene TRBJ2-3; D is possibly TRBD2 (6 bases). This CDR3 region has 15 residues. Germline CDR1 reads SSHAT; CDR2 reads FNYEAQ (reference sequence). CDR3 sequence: CASSQGLGSTDTQYF. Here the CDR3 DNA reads TGTGCTAGCAGCCAGGGACTGGGATCGACAGATACGCAGTATTTT.

CDR3 DNA sequence: TGTGCCAGCAGCTACAGGGCCCAACATTACAATGAGCAGTTCTTC. This sequence encodes CASSYRAQHYNEQFF. This chain joins TRBV14 and TRBJ2-1, with D maybe TRBD1 (6 bases). V dropped 5 bases and J dropped 4 bases, with 15 bases sitting between them. Germline V gene sequence: CDR1 SGHDN, CDR2 FVKESK. The CDR3 is made up of 15 amino acids.

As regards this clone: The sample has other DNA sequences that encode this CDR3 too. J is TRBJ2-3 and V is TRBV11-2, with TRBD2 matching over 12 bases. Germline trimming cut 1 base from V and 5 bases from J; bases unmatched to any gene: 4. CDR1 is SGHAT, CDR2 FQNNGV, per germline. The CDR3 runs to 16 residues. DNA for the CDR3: TGTGCCAGCAGCTTAGGACTAGCGGGAGCAGTAGATACGCAGTATTTT. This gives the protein CASSLGLAGAVDTQYF.

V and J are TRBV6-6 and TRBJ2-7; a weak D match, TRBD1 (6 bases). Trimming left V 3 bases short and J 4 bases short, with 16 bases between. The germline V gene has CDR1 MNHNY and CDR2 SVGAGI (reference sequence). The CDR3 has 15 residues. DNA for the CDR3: TGTGCCAGCAGTTATGATGGGGGCCCGATTTACGAGCAGTACTTC. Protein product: CASSYDGGPIYEQYF.

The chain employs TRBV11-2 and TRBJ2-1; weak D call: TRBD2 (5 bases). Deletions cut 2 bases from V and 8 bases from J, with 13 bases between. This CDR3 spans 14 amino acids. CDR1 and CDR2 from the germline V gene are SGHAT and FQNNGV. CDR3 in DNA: TGTGCCAGCAGCTTAAGAGGGCAGACCGATGAGCAGTTCTTC. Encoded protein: CASSLRGQTDEQFF.

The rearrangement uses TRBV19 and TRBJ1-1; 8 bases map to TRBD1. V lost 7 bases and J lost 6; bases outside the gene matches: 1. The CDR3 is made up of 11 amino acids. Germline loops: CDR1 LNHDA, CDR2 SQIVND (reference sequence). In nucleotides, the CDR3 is TGTGCCAGTAACAGGGGGGCTGAAGCTTTCTTT. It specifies CASNRGAEAFF.

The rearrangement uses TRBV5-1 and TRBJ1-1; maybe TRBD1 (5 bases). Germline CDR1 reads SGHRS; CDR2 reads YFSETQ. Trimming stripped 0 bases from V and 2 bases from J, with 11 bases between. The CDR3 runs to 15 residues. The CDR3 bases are TGCGCCAGCAGCTTGGCAGCAGGGTCCAACACTGAAGCTTTCTTT. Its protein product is CASSLAAGSNTEAFF. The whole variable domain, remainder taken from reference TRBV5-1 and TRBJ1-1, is KAGVTQTPRYLIKTRGQQVTLSCSPISGHRSVSWYQQTPGQGLQFLFEYFSETQRNKGNFPGRFSGRQFSNSRSEMNVSTLELGDSALYLCASSLAAGSNTEAFFGQGTRLTVV.